The present T cell receptor (beta chain) was sequenced within a study of T cell responses to AZD1222 COVID-19 vaccine. This CDR3 is built from 15 residues. In germline, CDR1 is MNHNY, CDR2 SVGAGI (reference sequence). The junction had 8 bases not matched to a gene; V was cut back by 4 bases and J by 2 bases. Whole-study findings and limits: Elevations in Spike-specific TCR breadth and depth followed administration of two AZD1222 doses.

About this clone itself: The antigen is unknown.

Measured with immunoSEQ multiplex PCR; TCRdb has only the in-frame clones, and not every one. The repertoire has some 130,000 clones, more than 85% of them found once; the top ten carry 5.1%. The specimen comprised peripheral blood, sampled on day 0 of AZD1222 vaccination. This chain uses TRBV6-6 with TRBJ2-7, with 7 bases identical to TRBD1. The sequence was collected from an adult in good health. As DNA, the CDR3 is TGTGCCAGCAGTTTCACTCGGGACAGTACCTACGAGCAGTACTTC. It translates to CASSFTRDSTYEQYF.